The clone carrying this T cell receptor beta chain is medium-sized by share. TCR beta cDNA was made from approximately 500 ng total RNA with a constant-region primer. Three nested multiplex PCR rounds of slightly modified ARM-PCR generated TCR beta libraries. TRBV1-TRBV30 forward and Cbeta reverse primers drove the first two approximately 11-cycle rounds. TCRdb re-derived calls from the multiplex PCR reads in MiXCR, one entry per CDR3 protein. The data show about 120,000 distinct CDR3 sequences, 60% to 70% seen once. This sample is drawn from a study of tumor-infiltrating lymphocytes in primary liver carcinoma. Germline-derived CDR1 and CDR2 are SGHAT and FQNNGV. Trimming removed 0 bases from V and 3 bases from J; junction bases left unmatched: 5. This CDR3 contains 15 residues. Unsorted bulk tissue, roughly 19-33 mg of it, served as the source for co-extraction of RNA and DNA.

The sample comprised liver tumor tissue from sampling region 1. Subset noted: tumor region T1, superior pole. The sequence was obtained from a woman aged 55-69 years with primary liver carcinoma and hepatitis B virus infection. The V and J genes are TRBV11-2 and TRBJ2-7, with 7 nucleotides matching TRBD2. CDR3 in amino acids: CASSLDGGEVYEQYF. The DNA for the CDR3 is TGTGCCAGCAGCTTAGATGGGGGGGAGGTCTACGAGCAGTACTTC.